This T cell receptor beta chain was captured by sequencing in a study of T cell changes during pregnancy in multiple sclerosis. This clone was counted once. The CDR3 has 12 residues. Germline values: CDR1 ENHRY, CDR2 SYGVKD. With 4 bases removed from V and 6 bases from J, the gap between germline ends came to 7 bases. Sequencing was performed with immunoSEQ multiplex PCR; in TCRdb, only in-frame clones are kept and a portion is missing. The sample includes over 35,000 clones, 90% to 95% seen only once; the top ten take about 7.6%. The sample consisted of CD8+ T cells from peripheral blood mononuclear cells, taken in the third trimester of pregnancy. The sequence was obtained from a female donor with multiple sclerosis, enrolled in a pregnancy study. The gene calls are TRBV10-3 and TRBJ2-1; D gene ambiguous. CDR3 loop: CAISGYSNEQFF. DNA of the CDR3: TGTGCCATCAGTGGATACAGCAATGAGCAGTTCTTC.